Shown below are 25 T cell receptor beta chains from a single sample sequenced in a study of blood T cell repertoires in COVID-19. TCRdb's copy holds only in-frame clones and misses some; the assay was immunoSEQ multiplex PCR. The sample consists of more than 200,000 clones, 85% to 90% of them appearing once. Sequences were obtained from peripheral blood. Receptor source: a man younger than 45 with COVID-19, enrolled during active disease.

The rearrangement uses TRBV5-8 and TRBJ2-1, with 8 bases aligning to TRBD1. The J segment lost 4 bases and the V segment lost 0 bases, leaving 6 bases of the junction unmatched. Germline CDR1 reads SGHTS; CDR2 reads YDEGEE. The CDR3 sequence is 16 residues long. In DNA form, the CDR3 reads TGTGCCAGCAGCTTGGTCAGGGGGCGATCATACAATGAGCAGTTCTTC. The encoded protein is CASSLVRGRSYNEQFF.

V is TRBV19 and J is TRBJ2-3, with a possible D match to TRBD1 (6 bases). The CDR3 sequence is 15 residues long. V was cut by 5 bases and J by 2 bases, with 14 bases left in between. CDR1 and CDR2 (germline): LNHDA, SQIVND (reference sequence). The CDR3 loop is CASSPRDTYTDTQYF. CDR3 coding DNA: TGTGCCAGTAGTCCCCGGGACACATACACAGATACGCAGTATTTT.

This sequence joins TRBV9 and TRBJ1-2; a weak D match, TRBD1 (5 bases). Germline CDR1 reads SGDLS; CDR2 reads YYNGEE. Trimming took off 0 bases at V and 0 bases at J, with 6 bases between the two ends. CDR3 length equals 14 residues. The CDR3 loop is CASSVVQANYGYTF. The CDR3 coding sequence is TGTGCCAGCAGCGTAGTACAGGCTAACTATGGCTACACCTTC.

This rearrangement joins TRBV12-5 to TRBJ2-3; possible D gene TRBD2, 6 bases. From germline, CDR1 is LGHNT and CDR2 FRNRAP. Trimming left V 1 base short and J 4 bases short, with 15 bases between. CDR3 length equals 16 residues. The CDR3 here is CASGLESAGYSDTQYF. For the CDR3, the DNA is TGTGCTAGTGGTTTGGAGTCGGCGGGGTACTCAGATACGCAGTATTTT. Complete variable domain (other parts from reference TRBV12-5 and TRBJ2-3): DARVTQTPRHKVTEMGQEVTMRCQPILGHNTVFWYRQTMMQGLELLAYFRNRAPLDDSGMPKDRFSAEMPDATLATLKIQPSEPRDSAVYFCASGLESAGYSDTQYFGPGTRLTVL.

In its sample, this clone was seen once. CDR3 bases: TGCAGCGTTGTTGTTTGGGGACAGGGAGATAACTATGGCTACACCTTC. Encoded protein: CSVVVWGQGDNYGYTF. The J gene is TRBJ1-2, the V gene TRBV29-1, with 9 bases aligning to TRBD1. The CDR3 is 16 residues long. CDR1 and CDR2 from the germline V gene are SQVTM and ANQGSEA. The V gene end was trimmed by 4 bases and the J gene end by 1 base; junction bases not matched to a gene: 10.

The chain uses TRBV6-2 or TRBV6-3 and TRBJ2-3; 8 bases map to TRBD2. This CDR3 is 15 amino acids long. After removal of 2 bases from V and 3 bases from J, the junction contained 4 bases not matched to a gene. From germline, CDR1 is MNHEY and CDR2 SVGEGT. CDR3 sequence: CASSYPGTRTDTQYF. The CDR3 bases are TGTGCCAGCAGTTACCCCGGGACTAGGACAGATACGCAGTATTTT.

The gene calls are TRBV7-2 and TRBJ1-4; D might be TRBD1 (5 bases). CDR1 is SGHTA, CDR2 FQGNSA, per germline. This CDR3 has 18 residues. The V end lost 1 base, the J end lost 0 bases, and 15 bases lay between the germline ends. CDR3 sequence: CASSLVSWGGATNEKLFF. The CDR3, as DNA: TGTGCCAGCAGCTTAGTTAGTTGGGGGGGAGCAACTAATGAAAAACTGTTTTTT.

This chain uses TRBV19 with TRBJ2-7; tentatively, D is TRBD1 (5 bases). CDR3 length equals 15 residues. V lost 6 bases to trimming and J lost 2 bases, with 17 bases between them. CDR1 is LNHDA, CDR2 SQIVND, per germline (reference sequence). In nucleotides, the CDR3 is TGTGCCAGTAGAACCGGACACACCGTGGCCTACGAGCAGTACTTC. It codes for CASRTGHTVAYEQYF. The whole variable domain, filled in from reference TRBV19 and TRBJ2-7, reads DGGITQSPKYLFRKEGQNVTLSCEQNLNHDAMYWYRQDPGQGLRLIYYSQIVNDFQKGDIAEGYSVSREKKESFPLTVTSAQKNPTAFYLCASRTGHTVAYEQYFGPGTRLTVT.

This clone was seen only once. The genes are TRBV30 and TRBJ1-5; 8 nucleotides agree with TRBD1. Per germline, CDR1 GTSNPN and CDR2 SVGIG (reference sequence). The CDR3 has 15 amino acids. V shed 1 base, J shed 3 bases, and the junction held 5 bases outside the gene matches. CDR3 amino acids: CAWSGGTGPNQPQHF. CDR3 coding DNA: TGTGCCTGGAGTGGGGGGACAGGTCCCAATCAGCCCCAGCATTTT.

The V and J genes are TRBV27 and TRBJ2-5; TRBD2 matches at 10 bases. This CDR3 has 18 residues. The junction had 8 bases not matched to a gene; V was cut back by 0 bases and J by 1 base. In germline, CDR1 is MNHEY, CDR2 SMNVEV (reference sequence). Here the CDR3 DNA reads TGTGCCAGCAGTTTATCTTTCCTAGCGGGAGCCTCCCAAGAGACCCAGTACTTC. Its protein product is CASSLSFLAGASQETQYF.

This chain links TRBV7-2 with TRBJ1-5; maybe TRBD1 (6 bases). CDR1 and CDR2 from the germline V gene are SGHTA and FQGNSA. This CDR3 comprises 14 residues. V dropped 6 bases and J dropped 5 bases, with 14 bases sitting between them. Here the CDR3 reads CASRPGAGDQPQHF. As DNA, the CDR3 is TGTGCCAGCAGGCCAGGGGCCGGGGATCAGCCCCAGCATTTT. The entire variable domain, with the rest obtained from reference TRBV7-2 and TRBJ1-5, is as follows: GAGVSQSPSNKVTEKGKDVELRCDPISGHTALYWYRQSLGQGLEFLIYFQGNSAPDKSGLPSDRFSAERTGGSVSTLTIQRTQQEDSAVYLCASRPGAGDQPQHFGDGTRLSIL.

The chain couples TRBV24-1 to TRBJ2-1; TRBD1 is a possible D gene (5 bases). Trimming pared 4 bases from V and 4 bases from J, leaving 7 bases between. CDR1 KGHDR and CDR2 SFDVKD come from the germline V gene. CDR3 length equals 13 residues. CDR3 sequence reads: CATSDQGYNEQFF. The CDR3 DNA follows: TGTGCCACCAGTGACCAGGGTTACAATGAGCAGTTCTTC.

This clone was detected many times. The V and J genes are TRBV4-2 and TRBJ2-3, with TRBD2 identical over 9 bases. Trimming took 0 bases from V and 4 from J; bases not matched to a gene: 2. The CDR3 is made up of 15 amino acids. In germline, CDR1 is LGHNA, CDR2 YNFKEQ. The CDR3 region is CASSQERGGPDTQYF. In DNA form, the CDR3 reads TGTGCCAGCAGCCAAGAGCGGGGGGGCCCAGATACGCAGTATTTT.

The V and J genes are TRBV19 and TRBJ2-6; TRBD1 is a possible D gene (5 bases). The germline V gene has CDR1 LNHDA and CDR2 SQIVND (reference sequence). The length of the CDR3 is 16 residues. V was shortened by 5 bases and J by 1 base, with 12 bases between the two germline ends. The CDR3 here is CASSWGGSSGANVLTF. The CDR3 DNA reads TGTGCCAGTAGTTGGGGCGGAAGTTCTGGGGCCAACGTCCTGACTTTC.

The chain recombines TRBV7-3 with TRBJ2-7; D not certain. V lost 0 bases and J 0 bases, leaving 3 bases between the germline ends. The CDR3 covers 13 residues. CDR1 and CDR2 (germline): SGHTA, FQGTGA. CDR3 in DNA: TGTGCCAGCAGCTTAACGAGCTCCTACGAGCAGTACTTC. It yields the protein CASSLTSSYEQYF.

This clone has a single count. The gene calls are TRBV6-5 and TRBJ2-3; 7 positions match TRBD2. Looked up from germline, CDR1 is MNHEY and CDR2 is SVGAGI. Unmatched junction bases numbered 3, after V lost 3 bases and J lost 6 bases. This CDR3 is 13 amino acids long. The CDR3 region has the DNA TGTGCCAGCAGTTATCGGGAGGTGGATACGCAGTATTTT. This encodes CASSYREVDTQYF.

CDR3 loop: CASSPGQGTEAFF. In DNA, the CDR3 is TGTGCCAGCAGCCCGGGACAGGGGACTGAAGCTTTCTTT. This chain joins TRBV7-3 and TRBJ1-1, with 10 bases fitting TRBD1. This CDR3 comprises 13 residues. Trimming at V came to 5 bases and at J to 5 bases, leaving 2 bases not matched to a gene. The germline V gene encodes CDR1 SGHTA and CDR2 FQGTGA.

This clone has only one observation. V usage is TRBV5-4 and J usage is TRBJ1-1; no clear D. This CDR3 region has 13 residues. The germline V and J ends were trimmed by 0 bases and 11 bases, with 14 bases remaining between them. From germline, CDR1 is SGHNT and CDR2 YYREEE (reference sequence). This chain's CDR3 is CASSLGRGLDAFF. The CDR3 nucleotides read TGTGCCAGCAGCTTGGGCCGAGGGCTGGATGCTTTCTTT.

The V and J genes are TRBV19 and TRBJ2-3; D gene unclear. Per the germline V gene, CDR1 is LNHDA and CDR2 is SQIVND (reference sequence). The CDR3 runs to 13 residues. Trimming pared 5 bases from V and 4 bases from J, leaving 10 bases between. CDR3 amino acids: CASSDKPSDTQYF. DNA of the CDR3: TGTGCCAGTAGTGATAAGCCTTCAGATACGCAGTATTTT.

This chain links TRBV2 with TRBJ2-3; TRBD2 aligns across 8 bases. The junction had 8 bases not matched to a gene; V was cut back by 4 bases and J by 8 bases. Germline V gene data show CDR1 as SNHLY and CDR2 as FYNNEI. This CDR3 comprises 14 residues. The CDR3 region has the DNA TGTGCCAGCAGTGTTAGCGGGAATTCGGGTACGCAGTATTTT. It yields the protein CASSVSGNSGTQYF.

This clone was recorded only once. J is TRBJ2-3 and V is TRBV28; maybe TRBD2 (7 bases). There are 15 residues in the CDR3. In germline, CDR1 is MDHEN, CDR2 SYDVKM. Deletions cut 3 bases from V and 1 base from J, with 11 bases between. The CDR3 here is CASSFAGARTDTQYF. CDR3 DNA: TGTGCCAGCAGTTTTGCGGGGGCCCGCACAGATACGCAGTATTTT.

The V and J genes are TRBV9 and TRBJ1-6; 7 bases align to TRBD1. The germline V gene encodes CDR1 SGDLS and CDR2 YYNGEE. The CDR3 has 15 amino acids. J lost 2 bases, V lost 3 bases, and 2 bases had no gene match. CDR3 coding DNA: TGTGCCAGCAGCGGACAGGGTACCTATAATTCACCCCTCCACTTT. Translation: CASSGQGTYNSPLHF.

This clone was detected once. The chain is built from TRBV5-1 and TRBJ2-3; 7 nucleotides align to TRBD1. Germline CDR1 and CDR2: SGHRS and YFSETQ. Germline trimming cut 2 bases from V and 6 bases from J; bases unmatched to any gene: 6. This CDR3 has 14 amino acids. The CDR3 region has the DNA TGCGCCAGCAGCTTCGGGACAGAAGGGGATACGCAGTATTTT. It is translated as CASSFGTEGDTQYF.

This clone has just one count. The chain uses TRBV4-3 and TRBJ1-2; D gene unclear. V dropped 0 bases and J dropped 8 bases, with 16 bases sitting between them. This CDR3 is 15 amino acids long. Looked up from germline, CDR1 is LGHNA and CDR2 is YSLEER. This chain's CDR3 is CASSQDDGGGLGYTF. The CDR3 region has the DNA TGCGCCAGCAGCCAAGATGATGGAGGAGGCCTCGGCTACACCTTC.

This chain joins TRBV10-3 and TRBJ1-1; TRBD1 matches 7 bases. The ends lost 7 bases at V and 4 bases at J; junction bases unmatched: 9. There are 14 residues in the CDR3. Germline CDR1 ENHRY, CDR2 SYGVKD. The CDR3 protein is CAITPGTERTEAFF. CDR3 in DNA: TGTGCCATCACTCCCGGGACAGAGCGCACTGAAGCTTTCTTT.